The following is a T cell receptor (beta chain) sequence with its context. The antigen is not known. The sample originates from a study of cytomegalovirus exposure and HLA in healthy donors. In the study overall: Early on, a data release was issued that held roughly 80 million unique TCRs from HLA-typed donors.

The V end was cut by 4 bases, the J end by 0 bases, with 12 bases between. This CDR3 is built from 15 residues. Looked up from germline, CDR1 is MGHRA and CDR2 is YSYEKL. Both 60 Vbeta primers and 13 Jbeta primers went into the PCR. TCRdb keeps only in-frame clones here, not all; method: immunoSEQ multiplex PCR. The repertoire consists of under 250,000 clones, with 60% to 80% occurring once and the leading ten covering about 2%. Study-level findings and limits: Earlier analysis yielded a pattern in which most TCR beta V segments were productive about 90% or about 30% of the time.

The chain has TRBV4-1 and TRBJ1-1; possible D gene TRBD1, 6 bases. Material: PBMCs. The TCR originated in a male donor in good health and CMV-seronegative. CDR3 loop: CASSLAGGMNTEAFF. The DNA of the CDR3 is TGCGCCAGCAGCCTCGCTGGGGGCATGAACACTGAAGCTTTCTTT.